The source of this TCR beta chain is a study of glioma-infiltrating T cells. Whole-study results and caveats: Tissue and blood shared very few CDR3 sequences. Non-neoplastic patients had below-expected tissue-blood divergence, while all gliomas exceeded expectation.

Using RNA template, CDR3s of TCR alpha and beta were amplified with iRepertoire arm-PCR. For one-step reverse transcription and amplification, about 90-400 ng of tissue mRNA or PBMC total RNA was used. One entry per CDR3 protein, called by TCRdb with MiXCR from the multiplex PCR reads. The table has under 200,000 distinct CDR3 sequences, around 40% seen once; the top ten hold under 6.5%. Germline assignment: CDR1 MNHEY and CDR2 SMNVEV (reference sequence). The CDR3 length is 13 residues. As for this clonotype: The target antigen is unknown. At one of its ends the junction is not consistent with the germline gene, which may arise from a read error.

This sequence originates from a human donor with low-grade glioma or glioblastoma, undergoing nonglioma brain surgery, or in good health (not recorded which). The rearrangement joins TRBV27 to TRBJ1-5; D is unresolved. Source material: glioma tissue, nonneoplastic brain tissue, or PBMCs (not recorded which). The CDR3 DNA reads TGTGCCAGCAGTTTTTTACTCAATCATCCCCAGCATTTT. Encoded protein: CASSFLLNHPQHF.